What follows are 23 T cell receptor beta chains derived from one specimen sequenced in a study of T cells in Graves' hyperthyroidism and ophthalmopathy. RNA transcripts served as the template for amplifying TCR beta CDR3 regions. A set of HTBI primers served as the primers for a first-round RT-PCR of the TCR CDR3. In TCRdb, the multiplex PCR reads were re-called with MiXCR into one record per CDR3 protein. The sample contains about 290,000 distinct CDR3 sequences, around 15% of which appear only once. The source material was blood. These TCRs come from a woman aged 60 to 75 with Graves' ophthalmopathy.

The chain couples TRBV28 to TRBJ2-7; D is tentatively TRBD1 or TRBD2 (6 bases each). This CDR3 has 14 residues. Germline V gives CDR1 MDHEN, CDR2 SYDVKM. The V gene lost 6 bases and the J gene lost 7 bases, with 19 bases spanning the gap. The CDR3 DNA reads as TGTGCCAGCAGCTCCCCCGGGGGCGTTTGGGAGCAGTACTTC. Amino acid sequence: CASSSPGGVWEQYF.

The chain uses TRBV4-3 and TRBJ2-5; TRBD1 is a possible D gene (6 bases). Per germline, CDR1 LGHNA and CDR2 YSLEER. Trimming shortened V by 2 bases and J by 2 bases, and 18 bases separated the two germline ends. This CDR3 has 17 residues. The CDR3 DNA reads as TGCGCCAGCAGCCAACTTGGTTACGGGACACTACAAGAGACCCAGTACTTC. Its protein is CASSQLGYGTLQETQYF.

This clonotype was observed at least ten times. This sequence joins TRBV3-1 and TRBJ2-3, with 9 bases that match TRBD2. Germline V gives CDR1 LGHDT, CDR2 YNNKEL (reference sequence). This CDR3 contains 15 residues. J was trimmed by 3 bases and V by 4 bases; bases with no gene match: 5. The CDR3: CASSPRLADTDTQYF. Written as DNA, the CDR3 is TGTGCCAGCAGCCCGAGACTAGCGGATACAGATACGCAGTATTTT.

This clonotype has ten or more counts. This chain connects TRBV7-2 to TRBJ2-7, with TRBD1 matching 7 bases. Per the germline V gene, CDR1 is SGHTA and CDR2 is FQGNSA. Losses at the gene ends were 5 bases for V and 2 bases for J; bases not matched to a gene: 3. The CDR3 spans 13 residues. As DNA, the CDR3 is TGTGCCAGCAGCGCGGACAGGACCTACGAGCAGTACTTC. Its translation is CASSADRTYEQYF. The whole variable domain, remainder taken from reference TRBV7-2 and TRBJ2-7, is GAGVSQSPSNKVTEKGKDVELRCDPISGHTALYWYRQSLGQGLEFLIYFQGNSAPDKSGLPSDRFSAERTGGSVSTLTIQRTQQEDSAVYLCASSADRTYEQYFGPGTRLTVT.

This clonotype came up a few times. CDR3 sequence (DNA): TGTGCCAGCACAAAAGGGGGTACTAACGAGCAGTACTTC. Amino acids: CASTKGGTNEQYF. The gene calls are TRBV5-4 and TRBJ2-7; tentatively, D is TRBD1 (6 bases). Between the trimmed V and J ends, which lost 6 bases and 5 bases, there was a span of 15 bases. Germline V gene sequence: CDR1 SGHNT, CDR2 YYREEE (reference sequence). This CDR3 is built from 13 residues.

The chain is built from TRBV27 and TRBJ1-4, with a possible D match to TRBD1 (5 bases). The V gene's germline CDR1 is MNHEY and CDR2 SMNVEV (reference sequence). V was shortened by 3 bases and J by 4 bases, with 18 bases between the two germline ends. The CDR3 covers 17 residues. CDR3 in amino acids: CASSFSSGTGFNEKLFF. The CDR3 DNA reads TGTGCCAGCAGTTTTTCCTCCGGGACGGGCTTTAATGAAAAACTGTTTTTT.

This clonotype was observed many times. This CDR3 is CASRAGEAYEQYF. CDR3 nucleotides: TGTGCCAGCAGGGCGGGAGAAGCCTACGAGCAGTACTTC. The J gene is TRBJ2-7, the V gene TRBV28, with 7 positions matching TRBD2. Germline CDR1 reads MDHEN; CDR2 reads SYDVKM. CDR3 length: 13 amino acids. The trim removed 6 bases at V and 2 bases at J, leaving 4 bases unmatched.

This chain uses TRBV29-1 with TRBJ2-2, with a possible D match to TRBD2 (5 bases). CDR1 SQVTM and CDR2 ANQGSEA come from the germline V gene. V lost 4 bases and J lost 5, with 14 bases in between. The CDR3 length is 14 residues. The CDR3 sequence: CSVVRGMGTGELFF. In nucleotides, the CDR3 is TGCAGCGTTGTTCGGGGAATGGGGACCGGGGAGCTGTTTTTT.

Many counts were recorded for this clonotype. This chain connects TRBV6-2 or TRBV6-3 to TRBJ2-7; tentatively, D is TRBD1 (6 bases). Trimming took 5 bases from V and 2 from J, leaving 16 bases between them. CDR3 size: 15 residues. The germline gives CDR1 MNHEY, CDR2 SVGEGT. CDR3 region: CASSKTDRSPYEQYF. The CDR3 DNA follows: TGTGCCAGCAGTAAAACCGACAGGTCCCCCTACGAGCAGTACTTC.

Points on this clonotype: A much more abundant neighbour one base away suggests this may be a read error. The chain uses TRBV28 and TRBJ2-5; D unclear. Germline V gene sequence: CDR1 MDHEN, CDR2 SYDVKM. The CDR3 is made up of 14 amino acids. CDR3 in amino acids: CASSYSQVQEAQYF. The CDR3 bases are TGTGCCAGCAGTTACTCGCAGGTTCAAGAGGCCCAGTACTTC.

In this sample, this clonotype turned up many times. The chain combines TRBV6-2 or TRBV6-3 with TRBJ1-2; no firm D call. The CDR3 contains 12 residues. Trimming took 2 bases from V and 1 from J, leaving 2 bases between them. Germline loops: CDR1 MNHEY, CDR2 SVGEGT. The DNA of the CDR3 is TGTGCCAGCAGTTACAATAACTATGGCTACACCTTC. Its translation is CASSYNNYGYTF.

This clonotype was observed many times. The CDR3 protein is CSVKGNSYEQYF. The CDR3 nucleotides read TGCAGCGTCAAGGGTAACTCCTACGAGCAGTACTTC. This chain joins TRBV29-1 and TRBJ2-7, with D uncertain. Trimming took 6 bases from V and 0 from J, leaving 9 bases between them. This CDR3 spans 12 amino acids. Germline CDR1 reads SQVTM; CDR2 reads ANQGSEA.

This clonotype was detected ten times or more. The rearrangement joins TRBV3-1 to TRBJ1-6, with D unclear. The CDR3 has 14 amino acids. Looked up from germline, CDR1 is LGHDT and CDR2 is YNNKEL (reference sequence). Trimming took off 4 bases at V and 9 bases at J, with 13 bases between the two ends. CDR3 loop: CASSLGHTGSPLHF. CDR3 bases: TGTGCCAGCAGCCTAGGGCATACGGGTTCACCCCTCCACTTT.

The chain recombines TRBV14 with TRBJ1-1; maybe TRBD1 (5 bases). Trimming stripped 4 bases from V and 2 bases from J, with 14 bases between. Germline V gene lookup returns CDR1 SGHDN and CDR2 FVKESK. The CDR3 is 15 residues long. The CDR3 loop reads CASSLPAGGNTEAFF. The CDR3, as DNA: TGTGCCAGCAGCCTCCCGGCGGGGGGAAACACTGAAGCTTTCTTT.

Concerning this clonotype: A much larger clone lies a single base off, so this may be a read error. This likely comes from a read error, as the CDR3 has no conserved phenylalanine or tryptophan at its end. This chain's CDR3 is CASSRRRDTFYEQYL. In nucleotides, the CDR3 is TGTGCCAGCAGTAGGAGGAGGGATACATTTTACGAGCAGTACCTC. The chain uses TRBV6-1 and TRBJ2-7; possibly TRBD2 for D (6 bases). The germline V gene encodes CDR1 MNHNS and CDR2 SASEGT. Trimming cost V 5 bases and J 4 bases, with 18 bases left between them. The CDR3 extends over 15 amino acids.

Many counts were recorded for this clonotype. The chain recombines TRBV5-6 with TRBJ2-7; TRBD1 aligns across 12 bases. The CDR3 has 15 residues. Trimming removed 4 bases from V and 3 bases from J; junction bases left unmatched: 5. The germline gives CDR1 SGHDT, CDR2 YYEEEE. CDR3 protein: CASSAGTGGGYEQYF. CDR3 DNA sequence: TGTGCCAGCAGCGCCGGGACAGGGGGCGGCTACGAGCAGTACTTC. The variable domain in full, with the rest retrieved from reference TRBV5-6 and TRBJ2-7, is DAGVTQSPTHLIKTRGQQVTLRCSPKSGHDTVSWYQQALGQGPQFIFQYYEEEERQRGNFPDRFSGHQFPNYSSELNVNALLLGDSALYLCASSAGTGGGYEQYFGPGTRLTVT.

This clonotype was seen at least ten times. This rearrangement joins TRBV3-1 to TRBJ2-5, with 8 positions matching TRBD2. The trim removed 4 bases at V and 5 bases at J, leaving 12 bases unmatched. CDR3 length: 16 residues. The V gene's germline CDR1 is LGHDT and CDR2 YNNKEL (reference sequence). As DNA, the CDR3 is TGTGCCAGCAGCCTCCGATTCGGGGGGGCCAGGGAGACCCAGTACTTC. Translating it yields CASSLRFGGARETQYF.

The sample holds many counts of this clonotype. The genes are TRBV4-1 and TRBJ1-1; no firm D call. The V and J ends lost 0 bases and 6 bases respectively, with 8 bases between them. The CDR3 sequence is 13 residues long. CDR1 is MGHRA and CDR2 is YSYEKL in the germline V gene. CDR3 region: CASSQEPGAEAFF. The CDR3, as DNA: TGCGCCAGCAGCCAAGAGCCAGGAGCTGAAGCTTTCTTT.

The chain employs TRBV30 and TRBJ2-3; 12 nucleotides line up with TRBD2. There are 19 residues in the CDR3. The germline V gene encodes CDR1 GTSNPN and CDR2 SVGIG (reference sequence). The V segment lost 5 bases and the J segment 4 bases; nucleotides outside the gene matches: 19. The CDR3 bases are TGTGCCTGGGGGGGAATAGGACTAGCGGGAAGGTCGTTTCCAGATACGCAGTATTTT. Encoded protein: CAWGGIGLAGRSFPDTQYF. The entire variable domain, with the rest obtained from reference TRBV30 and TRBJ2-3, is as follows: SQTIHQWPATLVQPVGSPLSLECTVEGTSNPNLYWYRQAAGRGLQLLFYSVGIGQISSEVPQNLSASRPQDRQFILSSKKLLLSDSGFYLCAWGGIGLAGRSFPDTQYFGPGTRLTVL.

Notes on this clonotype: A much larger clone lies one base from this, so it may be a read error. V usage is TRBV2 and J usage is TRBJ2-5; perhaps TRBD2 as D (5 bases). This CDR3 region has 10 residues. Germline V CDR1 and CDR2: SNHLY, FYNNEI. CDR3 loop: CVSSGRAQYF. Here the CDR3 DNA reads TGTGTCAGCAGTGGGCGGGCCCAGTACTTC.

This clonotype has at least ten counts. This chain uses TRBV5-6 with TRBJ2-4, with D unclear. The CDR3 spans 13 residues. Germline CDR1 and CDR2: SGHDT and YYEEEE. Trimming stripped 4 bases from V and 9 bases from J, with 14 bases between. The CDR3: CASSAGLLGIQYF. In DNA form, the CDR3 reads TGTGCCAGCAGCGCCGGGCTCCTGGGCATTCAGTACTTC.

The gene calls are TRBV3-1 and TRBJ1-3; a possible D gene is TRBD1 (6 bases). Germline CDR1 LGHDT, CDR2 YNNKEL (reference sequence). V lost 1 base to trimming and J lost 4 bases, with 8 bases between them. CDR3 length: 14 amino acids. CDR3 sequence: CASSQAGAGNTIYF. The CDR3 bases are TGTGCCAGCAGCCAAGCAGGGGCGGGAAACACCATATATTTT.

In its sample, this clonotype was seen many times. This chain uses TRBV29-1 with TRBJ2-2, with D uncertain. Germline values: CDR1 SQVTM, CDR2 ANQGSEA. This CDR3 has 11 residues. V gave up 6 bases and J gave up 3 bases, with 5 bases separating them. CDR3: CSVGDTGELFF. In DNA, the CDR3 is TGCAGCGTAGGTGACACCGGGGAGCTGTTTTTT.